The sequence of this T cell receptor (beta chain) was determined in a study of CXCR3-negative and CXCR3-positive naive CD8 T cells. Study-level findings and limits: Within a donor, both naive subsets shared TRBV-TRBJ usage, unlike memory cells. Naive cells with CXCR3 showed TRB CDR3s that were more hydrophobic than those in CXCR3-negative naive cells.

This CDR3 is 12 amino acids long. The germline gives CDR1 SNHLY, CDR2 FYNNEI. Note on this clonotype: Its antigen is still unknown.

5' RACE with UMI labels generated the TRB cDNA libraries. One entry per CDR3 protein, without DNA, is what TCRdb gives after re-calling the 5' RACE reads. Found here are under 150,000 distinct CDR3 sequences; the top ten clones hold 0.25% to 0.3%. Every CD8+ T cell subset underwent triplicate sorting at some 280,000 cells apiece. Within the CD8+ T cell compartment, naive cells were CD45RO-CCR7+CD27+CD95-. Material: naive CXCR3+ CD8+ T cells from blood. As for subset: CD45RO-CCR7+CD27+CD95- naive CD8+ T cells expressing CXCR3 (TNR3+). This clonotype originated in a human donor in good health. Some clones in this sample may be carry-over from other donors' samples. The genes are TRBV2 and TRBJ1-4. This chain's CDR3 is CAVEDSNEKLFF.